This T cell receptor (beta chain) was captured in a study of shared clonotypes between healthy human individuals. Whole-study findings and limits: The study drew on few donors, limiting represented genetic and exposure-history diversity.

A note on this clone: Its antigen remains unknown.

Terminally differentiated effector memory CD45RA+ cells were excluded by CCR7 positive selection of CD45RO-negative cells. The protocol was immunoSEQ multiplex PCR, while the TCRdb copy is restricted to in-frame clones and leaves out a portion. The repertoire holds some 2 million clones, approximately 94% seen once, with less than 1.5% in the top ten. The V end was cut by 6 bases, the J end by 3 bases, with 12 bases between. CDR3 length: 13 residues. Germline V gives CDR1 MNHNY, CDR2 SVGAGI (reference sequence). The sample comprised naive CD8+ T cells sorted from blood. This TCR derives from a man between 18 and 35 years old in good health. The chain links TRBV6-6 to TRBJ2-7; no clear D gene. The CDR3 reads CASRPLGFYEQYF. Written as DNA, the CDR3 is TGTGCCAGCAGACCGCTAGGGTTCTACGAGCAGTACTTC.